Each of the 29 T cell receptor beta chains below was sequenced from the same sample in a study of T cells in localized non-small cell lung cancer. Using immunoSEQ multiplex PCR, the repertoire was profiled, and TCRdb retains in-frame clones only, with some absent. The data contain 24,000 or so clones, 70% to 90% of them seen just once; the ten biggest clones take up about 9%. This specimen was peripheral blood mononuclear cells, taken before any cancer treatment. These receptor sequences come from a woman between 35 and 70 years old with stage III lung adenocarcinoma.

The chain recombines TRBV19 with TRBJ2-3, with 11 bases matching TRBD2. This CDR3 region has 18 residues. V gave up 5 bases and J gave up 4 bases; unmatched junction bases: 14. The germline gives CDR1 LNHDA, CDR2 SQIVND (reference sequence). The CDR3 loop reads CASSPQPVTSGSSDTQYF. As DNA, the CDR3 is TGTGCCAGTAGTCCCCAGCCGGTAACTAGCGGGAGCTCAGATACGCAGTATTTT.

The gene calls are TRBV9 and TRBJ2-3, with 9 bases aligning to TRBD2. With 0 bases clipped from V and 14 bases from J, the junction kept 7 bases outside the gene matches. The CDR3 length is 13 residues. Looked up from germline, CDR1 is SGDLS and CDR2 is YYNGEE. This CDR3 reads CASSVESSGGPYF. As DNA, the CDR3 is TGTGCCAGCAGCGTAGAATCCAGCGGGGGGCCGTATTTT.

On this clone itself: One end of the junction fails to match germline, which may point to a read error. The same CDR3 can be traced to other DNA sequences in this sample. The chain joins TRBV9 to TRBJ1-1; D not resolved. Per the germline V gene, CDR1 is SGDLS and CDR2 is YYNGEE. The CDR3 runs to 14 residues. CDR3 residues: CASSVSSGNTEAFF. In DNA form, the CDR3 reads TGTGCCAGCAGCGTATCCAGTGGGAACACTGAAGCCTTCTTT.

The chain recombines TRBV6-5 with TRBJ2-1; no definite D call. Germline V CDR1 and CDR2: MNHEY, SVGAGI. Deletions cut 4 bases from V and 1 base from J, with 5 bases between. CDR3 length: 13 amino acids. This chain's CDR3 is CASSSQSYNEQFF. The CDR3, as DNA: TGTGCCAGCAGTTCCCAATCCTACAATGAGCAGTTCTTC.

The chain recombines TRBV11-2 with TRBJ2-1; D is ambiguous. The V gene lost 1 base and the J gene lost 9 bases, with 4 bases spanning the gap. Germline V CDR1 and CDR2: SGHAT, FQNNGV. The CDR3 length is 11 residues. CDR3 sequence (DNA): TGTGCCAGCAGCTTAGTCCTTGAGCAGTTCTTC. This sequence encodes CASSLVLEQFF.

V is TRBV5-1 and J is TRBJ2-3; TRBD1 aligns across 7 bases. Looked up from germline, CDR1 is SGHRS and CDR2 is YFSETQ. This CDR3 comprises 15 residues. J lost 4 bases, V lost 0 bases, and 5 bases had no gene match. CDR3 amino acids: CASSLDRGFADTQYF. The CDR3 DNA reads as TGCGCCAGCAGCTTGGACAGGGGCTTCGCAGATACGCAGTATTTT.

This clone was detected once. This chain links TRBV7-9 with TRBJ2-1; the D gene could be TRBD1 or TRBD2 (5 bases each). The V gene lost 1 base and the J gene lost 9 bases, with 13 bases spanning the gap. The CDR3 sequence is 14 residues long. Per germline, CDR1 SEHNR and CDR2 FQNEAQ (reference sequence). CDR3 in DNA: TGTGCCAGCAGCTTAGTCTACTACGGGGCTGAGCAGTTCTTC. Protein sequence: CASSLVYYGAEQFF.

The chain joins TRBV5-1 to TRBJ2-7; perhaps TRBD1 as D (7 bases). The CDR3 extends over 15 amino acids. V was pared by 0 bases and J by 4 bases, with 14 bases between. Germline CDR1 and CDR2: SGHRS and YFSETQ. The CDR3 region is CASSLAIQGTYEQYF. In DNA, the CDR3 is TGCGCCAGCAGCTTGGCCATACAGGGGACTTACGAGCAGTACTTC.

The chain has TRBV5-5 and TRBJ2-6; D gene uncertain. The CDR3 spans 16 residues. Per germline, CDR1 SGHKS and CDR2 YYEKEE (reference sequence). Between the trimmed V and J ends, which lost 7 bases and 5 bases, there was a span of 19 bases. The CDR3: CASDTLAQSRANVLTF. The CDR3 coding sequence is TGTGCCAGCGACACCCTCGCACAAAGTCGGGCCAACGTCCTGACTTTC. Full variable domain (remainder filled in from reference TRBV5-5 and TRBJ2-6): DAGVTQSPTHLIKTRGQQVTLRCSPISGHKSVSWYQQVLGQGPQFIFQYYEKEERGRGNFPDRFSARQFPNYSSELNVNALLLGDSALYLCASDTLAQSRANVLTFGAGSRLTVL.

This CDR3 reads CASRDRGFLGYEQYF. In nucleotides, the CDR3 is TGTGCCAGCAGAGACAGGGGATTCTTAGGCTACGAGCAGTACTTC. This sequence joins TRBV6-1 and TRBJ2-7, with 8 bases that match TRBD1. Germline assignment: CDR1 MNHNS and CDR2 SASEGT. The trim removed 6 bases at V and 3 bases at J, leaving 10 bases unmatched. The length of the CDR3 is 15 residues.

This rearrangement joins TRBV5-4 to TRBJ1-1, with 8 bases aligning to TRBD1. Trimming cost V 9 bases and J 4 bases; bases outside gene matches: 8. CDR1 and CDR2 (germline): SGHNT, YYREEE (reference sequence). This CDR3 comprises 13 residues. CDR3 nucleotides: TGTGCCACCGGACAGGGCGGGATCACTGAAGCTTTCTTT. Amino acids: CATGQGGITEAFF.

J is TRBJ2-3 and V is TRBV9; maybe TRBD2 (6 bases). CDR3 length: 16 amino acids. CDR1 SGDLS and CDR2 YYNGEE come from the germline V gene. V gave up 8 bases and J gave up 1 base, with 20 bases separating them. This chain's CDR3 is CASSLRGGMGTDTQYF. The DNA for the CDR3 is TGTGCCAGTTCCCTCCGAGGCGGGATGGGCACAGATACGCAGTATTTT.

The chain recombines TRBV2 with TRBJ1-4, with TRBD1 matching over 8 bases. With V trimmed by 6 bases and J by 7 bases, 7 bases remained unmatched. Germline V lookup: CDR1 SNHLY, CDR2 FYNNEI. This CDR3 spans 14 amino acids. This CDR3 reads CASRVQGVIEKLFF. The CDR3 region has the DNA TGTGCCAGCAGAGTACAGGGGGTAATTGAAAAACTGTTTTTT.

The CDR3 DNA follows: TGTGCCACCAGCAGGAAGTCTTCGGGGTTGTCTGGGGCCAACGTCCTGACTTTC. Amino acid sequence: CATSRKSSGLSGANVLTF. This chain uses TRBV15 with TRBJ2-6; D is perhaps TRBD2 (5 bases). The CDR3 runs to 18 residues. Germline CDR1 LNHNV, CDR2 YYDKDF (reference sequence). V was shortened by 3 bases and J by 1 base, with 16 bases between the two germline ends.

The CDR3 nucleotides are TGTGCCAGCAGTCCTCCAAATAACAATCAGCCCCAGCATTTT. Translated: CASSPPNNNQPQHF. The genes are TRBV28 and TRBJ1-5; D unclear. Trimming took 5 bases from V and 3 from J, leaving 11 bases between them. This CDR3 region has 14 residues. The V gene's germline CDR1 is MDHEN and CDR2 SYDVKM.

V is TRBV5-1 and J is TRBJ2-7; no firm D call. The germline V and J ends were trimmed by 3 bases and 5 bases, with 12 bases remaining between them. Germline V lookup: CDR1 SGHRS, CDR2 YFSETQ. The CDR3 totals 13 residues. The CDR3 loop is CASSSVVGHEQYF. CDR3 nucleotide sequence: TGCGCCAGCAGCTCGGTGGTGGGCCACGAGCAGTACTTC.

The chain joins TRBV27 to TRBJ1-1; D might be TRBD1 (6 bases). The CDR3 covers 17 residues. The V end lost 0 bases, the J end lost 3 bases, and 17 bases lay between the germline ends. The germline V gene has CDR1 MNHEY and CDR2 SMNVEV (reference sequence). CDR3 in DNA: TGTGCCAGCAGTTTATCTGCGGTAGGGGGTCGGCACACTGAAGCTTTCTTT. Protein sequence: CASSLSAVGGRHTEAFF.

This rearrangement joins TRBV11-2 to TRBJ2-1, with 9 bases identical to TRBD2. Germline V gene data show CDR1 as SGHAT and CDR2 as FQNNGV. V shed 0 bases and J 12 bases; nucleotides not matched to a gene: 9. CDR3 size: 15 residues. In nucleotides, the CDR3 is TGTGCCAGCAGCTTAGACGTTAGCGGGGGCCGGGGGCAGTTCTTC. Translating it yields CASSLDVSGGRGQFF.

The rearrangement joins TRBV20-1 to TRBJ2-3; unclear D gene. This CDR3 contains 11 residues. Germline V gene sequence: CDR1 DFQATT, CDR2 SNEGSKA (reference sequence). V lost 3 bases to trimming and J lost 6 bases, with 7 bases between them. CDR3 protein: CSASGQDTQYF. In DNA, the CDR3 is TGCAGTGCTAGCGGGCAGGATACGCAGTATTTT.

The sample holds one count of this clone. The V call is TRBV4-3, the J call TRBJ2-2; D not certain. Looked up from germline, CDR1 is LGHNA and CDR2 is YSLEER. This CDR3 spans 13 amino acids. V was shortened by 4 bases and J by 2 bases, with 5 bases between the two germline ends. CDR3 DNA: TGCGCCAGCAGCCTATACAACACCGGGGAGCTGTTTTTT. Amino acids: CASSLYNTGELFF.

V gene TRBV14 combines with J gene TRBJ2-1; D is perhaps TRBD2 (6 bases). The CDR3 sequence is 17 residues long. Per germline, CDR1 SGHDN and CDR2 FVKESK. V was clipped by 3 bases and J by 3 bases, with 18 bases between them. The chain's CDR3 is CASSHHLVTSYYNEQFF. The CDR3, as DNA: TGTGCCAGCAGCCACCATCTGGTGACTAGTTACTACAATGAGCAGTTCTTC.

This chain uses TRBV7-9 with TRBJ2-3; D is unresolved. The CDR3 sequence is 11 residues long. CDR1 SEHNR and CDR2 FQNEAQ come from the germline V gene (reference sequence). V shed 3 bases and J shed 5 bases, with 3 bases lying between them. CDR3 bases: TGTGCCAGCAGCTTTGTAGATACGCAGTATTTT. Protein product: CASSFVDTQYF.

This clone was observed once. The V call is TRBV18, the J call TRBJ1-5; 10 bases fit TRBD1. There are 14 residues in the CDR3. The trim removed 6 bases at V and 5 bases at J, leaving 4 bases unmatched. Germline assignment: CDR1 KGHSH and CDR2 LQKENI. In DNA form, the CDR3 reads TGTGCCAGCTCGTTCGACAGGGGGCATCAGCCCCAGCATTTT. It encodes CASSFDRGHQPQHF.

The J gene is TRBJ2-7, the V gene TRBV9, with TRBD2 identical over 8 bases. Germline assignment: CDR1 SGDLS and CDR2 YYNGEE. Trimming took 7 bases from V and 3 from J; bases not matched to a gene: 18. The CDR3 covers 17 residues. The CDR3 sequence: CASAKGGAGALFYEQYF. CDR3 DNA: TGTGCCAGCGCGAAGGGGGGAGCGGGAGCCCTATTCTACGAGCAGTACTTC.

The rearrangement uses TRBV6-1 and TRBJ1-1; D possibly corresponds to TRBD1 (6 bases). Trimming pared 5 bases from V and 11 bases from J, leaving 18 bases between. This CDR3 spans 13 amino acids. CDR1 MNHNS and CDR2 SASEGT come from the germline V gene. The CDR3 reads CASSPVQGPGAFF. Here the CDR3 DNA reads TGTGCCAGCAGTCCCGTACAGGGCCCTGGGGCTTTCTTT.

A few counts support this clone. V usage is TRBV7-9 and J usage is TRBJ1-3; D is perhaps TRBD1 (6 bases). V was trimmed by 5 bases and J by 1 base, leaving 9 bases between them. The CDR3 is 14 residues long. Germline V gene sequence: CDR1 SEHNR, CDR2 FQNEAQ (reference sequence). For the CDR3, the DNA is TGTGCCAGCAGCCGGGACACTTCTGGAAACACCATATATTTT. Translated: CASSRDTSGNTIYF.

The J gene is TRBJ2-6, the V gene TRBV21-1; the table's D call, TRBD2, has no DNA check behind it. TRBV21-1 represents a pseudogene. The CDR3 extends over 19 amino acids. CDR3 region: CASSSLWSGDRSGANVLTF. The CDR3 DNA is TGTGCCAGCAGTTCCCTATGGTCGGGGGATAGGTCTGGGGCCAACGTCCTGACTTTC.

The chain carries TRBV9 and TRBJ1-2; 7 nucleotides align to TRBD1. This CDR3 region has 15 residues. Trimming removed 0 bases from V and 3 bases from J; junction bases left unmatched: 5. CDR1 and CDR2 from the germline V gene are SGDLS and YYNGEE. CDR3 loop: CASSVDPGTDYGYTF. The CDR3, as DNA: TGTGCCAGCAGCGTAGATCCCGGGACAGACTATGGCTACACCTTC. Full variable domain (missing parts from reference TRBV9 and TRBJ1-2): DSGVTQTPKHLITATGQRVTLRCSPRSGDLSVYWYQQSLDQGLQFLIQYYNGEERAKGNILERFSAQQFPDLHSELNLSSLELGDSALYFCASSVDPGTDYGYTFGSGTRLTVV.

The J gene is TRBJ2-3, the V gene TRBV15; no definite D call. The CDR3 is made up of 13 amino acids. The ends were cut back, 0 bases at V and 11 bases at J, with 12 bases in the middle. The germline CDR1 and CDR2 sequences are LNHNV and YYDKDF (reference sequence). This CDR3 is CATSRDEIGEQYF. In DNA, the CDR3 is TGTGCCACCAGCAGAGATGAAATTGGTGAGCAGTATTTT.